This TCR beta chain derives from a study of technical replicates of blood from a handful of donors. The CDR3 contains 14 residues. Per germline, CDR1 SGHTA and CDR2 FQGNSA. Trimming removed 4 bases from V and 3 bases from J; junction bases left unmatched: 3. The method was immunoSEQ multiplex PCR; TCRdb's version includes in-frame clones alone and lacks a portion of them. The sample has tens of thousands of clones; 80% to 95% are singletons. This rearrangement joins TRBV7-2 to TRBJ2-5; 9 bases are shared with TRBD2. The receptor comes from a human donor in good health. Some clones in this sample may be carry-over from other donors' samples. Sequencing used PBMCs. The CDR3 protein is CASSSRLAEETQYF. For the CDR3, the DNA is TGTGCCAGCAGCTCGAGACTAGCGGAAGAGACCCAGTACTTC.